This T cell receptor (beta chain) was obtained from a study of blood T cell repertoires in COVID-19. Study-wide context: T cells, B-cell-depleted T cells, or PBMCs supplied cDNA or gDNA.

The CDR3 is made up of 13 amino acids. The ends were cut back, 6 bases at V and 6 bases at J, with 14 bases in the middle. Per the germline V gene, CDR1 is MDHEN and CDR2 is SYDVKM. Authors' processing steps: Estimation of nucleated cell counts was performed using reference gene primer amplification. Only in-frame clones appear in the TCRdb table, and some are missing; sequencing was by immunoSEQ multiplex PCR. The D gene and trimming were derived from the DNA, and the V and J assignments and clone size from that table. The data show 150,000 to 170,000 clones, roughly 80% seen once. The genes are TRBV28 and TRBJ1-2, with D possibly TRBD1 on 6 matching bases. Sequencing was carried out using peripheral blood. The sequence was collected from a woman in her fifties or sixties with acute or convalescent COVID-19. The CDR3 sequence is CASSEGGGHGYTF. DNA of the CDR3: TGTGCCAGCAGCGAAGGGGGGGGCCATGGCTACACCTTC.